This TCR beta chain was sequenced during a study of blood T cell repertoires in COVID-19 (dated by TCRdb to the early 2020s). Looking at the study overall: The collaborator samples originated in the United States, Italy and Spain and spanned the acute and convalescent phases of COVID-19. The material from the prospective study consisted of cDNA or gDNA derived from T cells, B-cell-depleted T cells, or PBMCs. The repertoires were released in a freely available public database meant as a resource for research on the immune response to SARS-CoV-2. Deeply sampled blood TCRbeta repertoires from subjects exposed to, actively infected with, or recovered from COVID-19 were included in the dataset. Nearly every sample came with metadata listing a de-identified subject ID, COVID-19 status, age in years and sex. Where available, HLA class I and class II types were taken from metadata supplied by the sample provider and were not determined by assay-based typing. The samples were drawn from two sources: the first 160 participants of the ongoing ImmuneRACE study, and 1,000 to 1,500 subjects contributed by 6 global collaborators.

Per the germline V gene, KGHSH is the CDR1 and LQKENI is the CDR2. Cut back by 0 bases and 6 bases, the V and J ends lie 15 bases apart. From the cysteine up to the phenylalanine, the CDR3 has a length of 15 residues. Of the read, only the CDR3 DNA is kept; its 45 bases are in frame from base 1. Each collaborating institution followed its own protocols to collect whole blood in K2EDTA tubes. For TCRbeta analysis, collaborators shipped samples in one of three forms: frozen whole blood, isolated PBMCs, or DNA extracted from either of those sample types. On this clone: Its antigen is unknown. Per-nucleotide qualities are absent, and no much larger clonotype sits a single base away.

Broad study findings and their caveats: Clinical and demographic metadata were provided uncurated, with the amount varying by source and participant.

TCRbeta CDR3 regions were amplified from genomic DNA by means of the immunoSEQ Assay, a bias-controlled multiplex PCR. The authors' pipeline ran thus. Nucleated cell counts per sample were estimated from amplification of reference gene primers within the assay. To quantify the absolute abundance of each unique TCRbeta CDR3 rearrangement, sequence reads were collapsed and filtered. For each sample, productive Simpson clonality was calculated as the square root of Simpson's diversity index across productive rearrangements. TCRdb mirrors the immuneACCESS table, restricted to in-frame sequences. Some clones are absent from its copies; in checked studies, under half trace to an unresolved V gene, and the reason for the others is unknown. V and J calls and clone size are as listed in that table; D and trimming were resolved from the DNA. The sample yields 130,000 to 150,000 clones; under 85% were counted once. 8.6% of the sample comes from the top ten.

Sequencing input: peripheral blood. The chain couples TRBV18 to TRBJ2-7; TRBD1 is perhaps the D gene, given 6 matching bases. The TCR was taken from a man aged 45-60 years with active or convalescent COVID-19. The CDR3 protein is CASSPPVNRAFEQYF. The nucleotides read TGTGCCAGCTCACCACCGGTGAACAGGGCTTTCGAGCAGTACTTC. Here the CDR3 is joined to the reference TRBV18 and TRBJ2-7 genes, and the full variable domain is: NAGVMQNPRHLVRRRGQEARLRCSPMKGHSHVYWYRQLPEEGLKFMVYLQKENIIDESGMPKERFSAEFPKEGPSILRIQQVVRGDSAAYFCASSPPVNRAFEQYFGPGTRLTVT.